The TCR beta chain described here comes from a study of blood T cell repertoires in COVID-19. Whole-study context: COVID-19 samples from acute and convalescent phases originated in the United States, Italy and Spain. Nucleic acid was either cDNA or gDNA, and it came from T cells, B-cell-depleted T cells, or PBMCs.

J was trimmed by 1 base and V by 6 bases; bases with no gene match: 5. Germline V gene lookup returns CDR1 SEHNR and CDR2 FQNEAQ (reference sequence). CDR3 length equals 14 residues. Some clones are missing from TCRdb's copy, which holds only in-frame ones; the method was immunoSEQ multiplex PCR. The sample has 200,000 to 250,000 clones; 84% are singletons. This TCR derives from a human donor in a cohort sampled during active COVID-19. The J gene is TRBJ2-7, the V gene TRBV7-9, with 8 bases matching TRBD2. Sequencing was done on a sample of peripheral blood. The DNA of the CDR3 is TGTGCCAGCAGTCAGCGGGAGAAGTCCTACGAGCAGTACTTC. Amino acids: CASSQREKSYEQYF.